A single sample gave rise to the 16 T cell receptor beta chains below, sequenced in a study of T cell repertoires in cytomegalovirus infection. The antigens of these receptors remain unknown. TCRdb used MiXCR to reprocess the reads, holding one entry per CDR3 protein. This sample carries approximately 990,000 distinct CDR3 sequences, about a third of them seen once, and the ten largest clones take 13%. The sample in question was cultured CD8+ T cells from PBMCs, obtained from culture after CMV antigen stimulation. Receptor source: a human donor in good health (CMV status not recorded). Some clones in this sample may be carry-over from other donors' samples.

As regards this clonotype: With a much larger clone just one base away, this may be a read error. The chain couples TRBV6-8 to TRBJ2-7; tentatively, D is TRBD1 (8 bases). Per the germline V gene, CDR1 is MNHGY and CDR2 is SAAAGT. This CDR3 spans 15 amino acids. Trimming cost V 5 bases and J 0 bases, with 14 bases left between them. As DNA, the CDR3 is TGTGCCAGCAGTGGGAGGGACAGGCTCTCCTACGAGCAGTACGTC. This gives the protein CASSGRDRLSYEQYV.

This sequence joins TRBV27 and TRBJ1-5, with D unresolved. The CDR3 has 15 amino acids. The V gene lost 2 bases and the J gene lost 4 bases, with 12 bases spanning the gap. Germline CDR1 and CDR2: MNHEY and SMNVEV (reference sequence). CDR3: CASSLGRLGNQPQHF. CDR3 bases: TGTGCCAGCAGTTTAGGCCGACTGGGAAATCAGCCCCAGCATTTT.

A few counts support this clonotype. The CDR3 DNA sequence: TGTGCCACCAGCAGCAAGGGCAGCCCCTATGGCTACACCTTC. Translation gives CATSSKGSPYGYTF. The chain recombines TRBV15 with TRBJ1-2; D is ambiguous. CDR3 size: 14 residues. CDR1 and CDR2 (germline): LNHNV, YYDKDF (reference sequence). Trimming cost V 3 bases and J 4 bases, with 12 bases left between them.

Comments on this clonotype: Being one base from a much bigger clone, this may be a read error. DNA for the CDR3: TGTGCCCGCAGCTTAGGGGCAGGGGGGGGTGTGGATGAGCAGTTCTTC. It yields the protein CARSLGAGGGVDEQFF. The chain employs TRBV7-2 and TRBJ2-1; D may match TRBD1 or TRBD2 (7 bases each). The CDR3 extends over 16 amino acids. Germline V lookup: CDR1 SGHTA, CDR2 FQGNSA.

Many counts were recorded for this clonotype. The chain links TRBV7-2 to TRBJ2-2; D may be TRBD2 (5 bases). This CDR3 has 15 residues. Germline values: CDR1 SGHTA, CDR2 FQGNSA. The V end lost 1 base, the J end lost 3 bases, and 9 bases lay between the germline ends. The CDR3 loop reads CASSLGGVYTGELFF. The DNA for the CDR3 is TGTGCCAGCAGCTTAGGGGGAGTGTACACCGGGGAGCTGTTTTTT.

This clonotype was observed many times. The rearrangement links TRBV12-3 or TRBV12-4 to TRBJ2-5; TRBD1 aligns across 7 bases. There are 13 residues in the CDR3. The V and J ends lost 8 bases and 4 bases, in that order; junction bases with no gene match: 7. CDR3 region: CASQTGSGETQYF. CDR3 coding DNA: TGTGCCAGCCAGACAGGGTCGGGAGAGACCCAGTACTTC.

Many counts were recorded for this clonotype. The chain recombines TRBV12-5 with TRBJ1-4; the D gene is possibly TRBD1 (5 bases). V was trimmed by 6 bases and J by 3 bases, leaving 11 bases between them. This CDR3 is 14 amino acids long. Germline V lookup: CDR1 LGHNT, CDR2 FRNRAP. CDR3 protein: CASGLGRSNEKLFF. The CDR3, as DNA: TGTGCTAGTGGCCTGGGACGTTCTAATGAAAAACTGTTTTTT.

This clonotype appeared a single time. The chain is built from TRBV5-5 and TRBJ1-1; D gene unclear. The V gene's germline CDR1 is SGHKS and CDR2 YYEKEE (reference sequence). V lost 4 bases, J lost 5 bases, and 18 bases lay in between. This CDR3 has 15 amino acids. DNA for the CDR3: TGTGCCAGCAGCCGCCGGGAAGTTCGAGGAACTGAAGCTTTCTTT. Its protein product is CASSRREVRGTEAFF.

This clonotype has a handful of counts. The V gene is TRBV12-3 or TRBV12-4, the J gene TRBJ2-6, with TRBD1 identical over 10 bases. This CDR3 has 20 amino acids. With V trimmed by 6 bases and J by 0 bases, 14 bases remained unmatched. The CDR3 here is CASSPLGTGDIYSGANVLTF. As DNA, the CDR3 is TGTGCCAGCAGCCCCTTGGGGACAGGGGACATTTACTCTGGGGCCAACGTCCTGACTTTC.

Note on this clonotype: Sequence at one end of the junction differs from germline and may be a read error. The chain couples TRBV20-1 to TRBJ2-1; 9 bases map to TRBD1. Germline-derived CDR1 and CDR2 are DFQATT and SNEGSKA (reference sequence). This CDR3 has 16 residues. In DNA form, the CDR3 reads TGCAGTGCTCGAGAACCGGGACAGGGACATTACAATGAGCAGTTCTTC. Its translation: CSAREPGQGHYNEQFF.

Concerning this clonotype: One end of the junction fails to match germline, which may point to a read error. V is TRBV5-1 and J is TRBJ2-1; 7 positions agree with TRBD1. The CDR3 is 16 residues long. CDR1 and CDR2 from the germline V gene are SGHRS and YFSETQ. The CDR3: CASSLRTGSSYNGQFF. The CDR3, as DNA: TGCGCCAGCAGCTTGAGGACAGGCAGCTCCTACAATGGGCAGTTCTTC.

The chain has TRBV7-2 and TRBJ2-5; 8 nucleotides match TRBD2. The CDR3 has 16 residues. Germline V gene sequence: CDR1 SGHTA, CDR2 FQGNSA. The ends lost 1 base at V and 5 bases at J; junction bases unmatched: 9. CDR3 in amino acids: CASSLGVGGAGETQYF. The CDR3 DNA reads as TGTGCCAGCAGCTTAGGGGTCGGGGGGGCCGGGGAGACCCAGTACTTC.

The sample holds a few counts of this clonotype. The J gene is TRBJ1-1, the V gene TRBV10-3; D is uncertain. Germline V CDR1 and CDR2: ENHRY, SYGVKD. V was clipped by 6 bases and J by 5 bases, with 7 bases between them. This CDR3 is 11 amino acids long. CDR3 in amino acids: CAISEGTEAFF. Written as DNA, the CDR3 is TGTGCCATCAGCGAGGGTACTGAAGCTTTCTTT.

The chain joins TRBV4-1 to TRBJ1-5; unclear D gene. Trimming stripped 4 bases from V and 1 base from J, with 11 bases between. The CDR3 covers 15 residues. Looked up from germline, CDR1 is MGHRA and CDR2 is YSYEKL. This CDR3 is CASSPVVRSNQPQHF. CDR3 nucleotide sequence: TGCGCCAGCAGCCCCGTAGTTCGGAGCAATCAGCCCCAGCATTTT.

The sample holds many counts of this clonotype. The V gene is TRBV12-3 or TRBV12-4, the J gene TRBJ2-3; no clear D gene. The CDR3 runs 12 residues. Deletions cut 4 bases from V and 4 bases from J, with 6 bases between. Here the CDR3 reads CASSSGSDTQYF. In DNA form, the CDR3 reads TGTGCCAGCAGTTCAGGATCAGATACGCAGTATTTT.

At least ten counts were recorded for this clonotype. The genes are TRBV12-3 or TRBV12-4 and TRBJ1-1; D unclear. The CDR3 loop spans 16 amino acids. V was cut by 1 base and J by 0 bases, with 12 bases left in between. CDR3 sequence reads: CASSLGVDRLNTEAFF. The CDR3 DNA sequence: TGTGCCAGCAGTTTAGGGGTGGACCGCTTGAACACTGAAGCTTTCTTT.